Listed below are T cell receptor beta chains from one sample, sequenced in a study of T-cell reconstitution after alpha-beta-depleted transplantation in children. MiXCR was run by TCRdb on the PCR reads, yielding one entry per CDR3 protein. In the table there are 450,000 to 700,000 distinct CDR3 sequences, 25% to 30% of which are singletons. The sample consisted of PBMCs, taken before TCRalphabeta/CD19-depleted stem cell transplant. Every receptor here comes from a boy under two years old with Wiskott-Aldrich syndrome, due to receive a stem cell transplant. CDR3s include the opening cysteine and the closing phenylalanine or tryptophan. Fields, in order: CDR3 length, V gene, J gene, clone size, D gene, CDR3 DNA, CDR3 protein. D genes are given only for firm matches. Expanded clones get a size class; other rows say once, few or many, or leave the size out.

19	TRBV2	TRBJ2-1	few	TRBD2	TGTGCCAGCGAACCCCCTAGCGGGAGGCCTTTGATGCCCTACAATGAGCAGTTCTTC	CASEPPSGRPLMPYNEQFF
14	TRBV6-2/TRBV6-3	TRBJ1-5	few	TRBD1	TGTGCCAGCAGGCCCACAGGGGTAGCTCAGCCCCAGCATTTT	CASRPTGVAQPQHF
15	TRBV20-1	TRBJ2-2	few	NA	TGCAGTGCTAGAGTCCTGTGGCTCAACACCGGGGAGCTGTTTTTT	CSARVLWLNTGELFF
15	TRBV20-1	TRBJ2-1	NA	TRBD2	TGCAGTGCTAGGTTTCTAGCGGGAGGGTACAATGAGCAGTTCTTC	CSARFLAGGYNEQFF
13	TRBV3-1	TRBJ2-5	few	NA	TGTGCCAGCAGCCCTGGACAGTTTAAGACCCAGTACTTC	CASSPGQFKTQYF
16	TRBV7-2	TRBJ2-7	NA	NA	TGTGCCAGCAGCTTAGTAGGTGCGACGGCGACCTACGAGCAGTACTTC	CASSLVGATATYEQYF
14	TRBV5-1	TRBJ2-3	few	TRBD2	TGCGCCAGCAGTGTAGCGGGAACCACAGATACGCAGTATTTT	CASSVAGTTDTQYF
16	TRBV20-1	TRBJ2-1	few	TRBD1	TGCAGTGCTACTGCCCCCGGGACAGGGGCAATTAATGAGCAGTTCTTC	CSATAPGTGAINEQFF
14	TRBV3-1	TRBJ2-7	few	TRBD1	TGTGCCAGCAGCCACACAACAGGGGCCTACGAGCAGTACTTC	CASSHTTGAYEQYF
15	TRBV27	TRBJ2-7	NA	TRBD2	TGTGCCAGCAGTCCCTACTGGGAGGGGCGAAACGAGCAGTACTTC	CASSPYWEGRNEQYF
15	TRBV7-9	TRBJ1-4	NA	TRBD1	TGTGCCAGCAGCTTAGAGGCGACAGGGGGTGGAAAACTGTTTTTT	CASSLEATGGGKLFF
16	TRBV5-1	TRBJ2-7	NA	NA	TGCGCCAGCAGCTTGGGAATAGAGCGCGAGACCTACGAGCAGTACTTC	CASSLGIERETYEQYF
16	TRBV4-2	TRBJ2-5	many	TRBD2	TGTGCCAGCAGCCAAGGAGTCGCGGGAGGACAAGAGACCCAGTACTTC	CASSQGVAGGQETQYF
17	TRBV7-2	TRBJ2-6	few	NA	TGTGCCAGCAGCTTAGTCTTTGGAAGCCGTGGGGCCAACGTCCTGACTTTC	CASSLVFGSRGANVLTF
15	TRBV19	TRBJ2-1	NA	NA	TGTGCCAGTAGTATCTCGGTCCTCGAAAGGGATGAGCAGTTCTTC	CASSISVLERDEQFF
20	TRBV12-3/TRBV12-4	TRBJ2-4	few	NA	TGTGCCAGCAGTTCCCTCCAGGGTATGGGGGGAGCCTTAGCCAAAAACATTCAGTACTTC	CASSSLQGMGGALAKNIQYF
15	TRBV5-1	TRBJ2-1	many	NA	TGCGCCAGCAGCTTGGGCCAGGACCCCTACAATGAGCAGTTCTTC	CASSLGQDPYNEQFF
15	TRBV20-1	TRBJ2-4	NA	NA	TGCAGTGCTAGAAAGGGGCCCCTAGCCAAAAACATTCAGTACTTC	CSARKGPLAKNIQYF
15	TRBV6-5	TRBJ1-1	NA	NA	TGTGCCAGCAGGTACTTTGCGGGAAGAGAGGCTGAAGCTTTCTTT	CASRYFAGREAEAFF
19	TRBV6-2/TRBV6-3	TRBJ2-6	NA	NA	TGTGCCAGCAGTTACCGACGGCGACAGAGGGGGTCTGGGGCCAACGTCCTGACTTTC	CASSYRRRQRGSGANVLTF
14	TRBV20-1	TRBJ2-3	NA	NA	TGCAGTGCTAGAACCTCGCGGGACACAGATACGCAGTATTTT	CSARTSRDTDTQYF
14	TRBV10-3	TRBJ2-5	NA	TRBD1	TGTGCCATCTCCGGGACAGCAATCCAAGAGACCCAGTACTTC	CAISGTAIQETQYF
14	TRBV29-1	TRBJ2-2	few	TRBD1	TGCAGCGCTAGTACGACAGGGGGTGCCGGGGAGCTGTTTTTT	CSASTTGGAGELFF
15	TRBV29-1	TRBJ2-3	few	TRBD1	TGCAGCGTTGAAGATCTACAGGGGGCTTTAGATACGCAGTATTTT	CSVEDLQGALDTQYF
12	TRBV20-1	TRBJ1-2	NA	TRBD1	TGCAGTGTGACAGGGTCGGGCCATGGCTACACCTTC	CSVTGSGHGYTF
14	TRBV20-1	TRBJ2-1	NA	NA	TGCAGTGCTACAAAAAGCGGCACCTACAATGAGCAGTTCTTC	CSATKSGTYNEQFF
16	TRBV24-1	TRBJ2-1	NA	TRBD2	TGTGCCACCAGTGTGGGACTAGCCTCATTATACAATGAGCAGTTCTTC	CATSVGLASLYNEQFF